This T cell receptor beta chain is from a study of tissue T cells after allogeneic stem cell transplantation. Study-wide points: Tissue-detected TCR repertoire was only partly captured by blood and spleen T cells. The patient cohort was small and clinically heterogeneous, with limited sampling depth.

Survey-depth TCRbeta CDR3 sequencing reported V/J genes and productive frequencies. Some clones are missing from TCRdb's copy, which holds only in-frame ones; the method was immunoSEQ multiplex PCR. The top ten hold 0.7% of the sample, which has tens of thousands of clones, less than 75% seen once. The CDR3 sequence is 14 residues long. Germline-derived CDR1 and CDR2 are LGHNA and YSYQKL. Trimming at V came to 5 bases and at J to 4 bases, leaving 2 bases not matched to a gene. This clone occurred once. What it recognizes is unknown. Genes and germline are mouse. The read gets to within 1 residue of the CDR3 end, and the germline J gene fills in the rest.

V and J are TRBV2 and TRBJ2-7, with TRBD2 matching 13 bases. This TCR came from a pool of C57BL/6 mice in good health. Sequencing input: sorted cells pooled from one or two spleens. This chain's CDR3 is CASSGTGGVYEQYF. CDR3 DNA (partial): TGTGCCAGCAGCGGGACTGGGGGGGTTTATGAACAGTAC.